The 4 T cell receptor beta chains below were found in one sample sequenced in a study of cytomegalovirus exposure and HLA in healthy donors. PCR amplification relied on 60 Vbeta primers (plus 13 Jbeta primers). Sequencing was performed with immunoSEQ multiplex PCR; in TCRdb, only in-frame clones are kept and a portion is missing. The sample shows some 130,000 clones, 65% to 80% of them seen only once. The sample consisted of PBMCs. The receptors come from a male donor in good health and CMV-seropositive.

The count of this clone is one. V usage is TRBV19 and J usage is TRBJ1-1; D unresolved. The germline V gene encodes CDR1 LNHDA and CDR2 SQIVND (reference sequence). V dropped 11 bases and J dropped 1 base, with 8 bases sitting between them. This CDR3 is 11 amino acids long. Here the CDR3 reads CASTRNTEAFF. The DNA of the CDR3 is TGTGCCTCCACACGGAACACTGAAGCTTTCTTT.

The chain uses TRBV5-6 and TRBJ2-2, with D possibly matching TRBD1 (5 bases). V lost 0 bases and J lost 7, with 16 bases in between. CDR1 and CDR2 (germline): SGHDT, YYEEEE. The CDR3 totals 16 residues. The CDR3 nucleotides read TGTGCCAGCAGCTTGGCCCGTCAGGGTTGGGTCGGGGAGCTGTTTTTT. Its translation is CASSLARQGWVGELFF.

The V call is TRBV19, the J call TRBJ2-1; TRBD2 agrees at 8 bases. With 2 bases clipped from V and 0 bases from J, the junction kept 0 bases outside the gene matches. In germline, CDR1 is LNHDA, CDR2 SQIVND (reference sequence). The CDR3 contains 15 residues. The CDR3: CASSISGSSYNEQFF. CDR3 sequence (DNA): TGTGCCAGTAGTATAAGCGGGAGCTCCTACAATGAGCAGTTCTTC.

The CDR3 here is CASSLTSGRGNEQFF. CDR3 sequence (DNA): TGTGCCAGCAGTTTGACTAGCGGGAGGGGTAATGAGCAGTTCTTC. The chain employs TRBV27 and TRBJ2-1; TRBD2 matches at 14 bases. CDR1 MNHEY and CDR2 SMNVEV come from the germline V gene (reference sequence). V shed 3 bases, J shed 7 bases, and the junction held 2 bases outside the gene matches. This CDR3 has 15 residues.